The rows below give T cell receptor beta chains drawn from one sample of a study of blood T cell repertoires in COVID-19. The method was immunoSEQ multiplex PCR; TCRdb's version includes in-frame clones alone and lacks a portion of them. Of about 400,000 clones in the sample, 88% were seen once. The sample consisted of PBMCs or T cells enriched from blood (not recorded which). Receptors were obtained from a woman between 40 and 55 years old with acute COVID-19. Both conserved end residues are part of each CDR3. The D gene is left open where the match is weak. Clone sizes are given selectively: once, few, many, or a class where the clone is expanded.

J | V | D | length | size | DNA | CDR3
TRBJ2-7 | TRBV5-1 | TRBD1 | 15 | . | TGCGCCAGCAGCTCGCCGGGACAGAACTCCTACGAGCAGTACTTC | CASSSPGQNSYEQYF
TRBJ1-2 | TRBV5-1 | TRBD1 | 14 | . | TGCGCCAGCAGCTTGGGGACAGGGGATTCTGGCTACACCTTC | CASSLGTGDSGYTF
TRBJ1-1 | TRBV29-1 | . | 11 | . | TGCAGCGTTGCCCTCGGTCTTGAAGCTTTCTTT | CSVALGLEAFF
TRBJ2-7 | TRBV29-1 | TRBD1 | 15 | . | TGCAGCGTTGAAGATTCGACAGGGGAGTTCTACGAGCAGTACTTC | CSVEDSTGEFYEQYF
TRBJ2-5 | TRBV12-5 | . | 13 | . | TGTGCTAGTGTTTTAGGAGGGAAAGAGACCCAGTACTTC | CASVLGGKETQYF
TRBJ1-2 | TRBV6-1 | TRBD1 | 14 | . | TGTGCCAGCAATGATGGGACAGGGATTAGTGGCTACACCTTC | CASNDGTGISGYTF
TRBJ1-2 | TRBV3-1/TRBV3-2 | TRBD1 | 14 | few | TGTGCCAGCAGCCTCGGACAGGGAACGAAAGGCTACACCTTC | CASSLGQGTKGYTF
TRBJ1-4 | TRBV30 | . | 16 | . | TGTGCCTGGAGCGAAACCACAGGGACAACTAATGAAAAACTGTTTTTT | CAWSETTGTTNEKLFF
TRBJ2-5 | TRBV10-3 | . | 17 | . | TGTGCCATCAGTGAGTCGGTCGGGGTAGGGCTACAAGAGACCCAGTACTTC | CAISESVGVGLQETQYF
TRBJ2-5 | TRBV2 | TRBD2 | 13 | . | TGTGCCAGCAGTGGCGGGGGGGCTGAGACCCAGTACTTC | CASSGGGAETQYF
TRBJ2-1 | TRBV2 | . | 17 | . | TGTGCCAGCAGTGCCGGCCGGGGGCTAGCGGCGCTCAATGAGCAGTTCTTC | CASSAGRGLAALNEQFF
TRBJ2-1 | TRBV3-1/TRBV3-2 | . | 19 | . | TGTGCCAGCAGCCAAGAGAGGCAAGGGCAGGGGCTAAAATTCAATGAGCAGTTCTTC | CASSQERQGQGLKFNEQFF
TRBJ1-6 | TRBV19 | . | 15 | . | TGTGCCAGTAGTATGGGCCGGGGGTCGGATTCACCCCTCCACTTT | CASSMGRGSDSPLHF
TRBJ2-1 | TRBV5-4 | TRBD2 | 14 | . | TGTGCCAGCAGCTCGGGACTAGCGGCTGATGAGCAGTTCTTC | CASSSGLAADEQFF
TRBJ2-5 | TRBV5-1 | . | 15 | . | TGCGCCAGCAGCTTGGTGAGGGAATGGCAAGAGACCCAGTACTTC | CASSLVREWQETQYF
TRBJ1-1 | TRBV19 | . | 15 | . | TGTGCCAGTAGTATAGTCAGGGGCAAGAACACTGAAGCTTTCTTT | CASSIVRGKNTEAFF
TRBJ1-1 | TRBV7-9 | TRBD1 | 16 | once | TGTGCCAGCAGCTTACGGACAGGGGGTCAAAACACTGAAGCTTTCTTT | CASSLRTGGQNTEAFF
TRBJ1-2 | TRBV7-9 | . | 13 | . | TGTGCCAGCAGCTTACTCGGTAGTTCAGGCTACACCTTC | CASSLLGSSGYTF
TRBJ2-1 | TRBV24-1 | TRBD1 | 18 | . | TGTGCCACCAGTGATTTGCAATGGGACAGGGGTTGCGGGGATGAGCAGTTCTTC | CATSDLQWDRGCGDEQFF
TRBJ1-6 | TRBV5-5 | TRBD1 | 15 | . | TGTGCCAGCAGCCCGACCGGGACAGAATATTCACCCCTCCACTTT | CASSPTGTEYSPLHF
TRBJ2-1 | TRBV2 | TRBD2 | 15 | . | TGTGCCAGCAGTGTGACTAGCGGGGGGTTAGGTGAGCAGTTCTTC | CASSVTSGGLGEQFF
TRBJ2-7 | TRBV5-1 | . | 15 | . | TGCGCCAGCAGCCAGTCTGGGGGGATTTCCTACGAGCAGTACTTC | CASSQSGGISYEQYF
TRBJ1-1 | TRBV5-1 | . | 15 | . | TGCGCCAGCAGCTTGGCGGGTGGTATAAACACTGAAGCTTTCTTT | CASSLAGGINTEAFF
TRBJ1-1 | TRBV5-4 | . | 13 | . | TGTGCCAGCAGCCCAGGGACACGGCTTGAAGCTTTCTTT | CASSPGTRLEAFF
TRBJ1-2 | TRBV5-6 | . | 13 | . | TGTGCCAGCAGCTTTCAGGGGAACTATGGCTACACCTTC | CASSFQGNYGYTF
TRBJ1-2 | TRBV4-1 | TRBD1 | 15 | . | TGCGCCAGCAGCTACTTCGTTGACAGGGTTTATGGCTACACCTTC | CASSYFVDRVYGYTF
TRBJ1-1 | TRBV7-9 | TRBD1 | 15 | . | TGTGCCAGCAGCTTATCGGGACAGGGGATTAGGGGAGCTTTCTTT | CASSLSGQGIRGAFF
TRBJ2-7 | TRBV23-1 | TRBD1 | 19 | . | TGCGCCAGCTGCGACAGGGAGAAGGCTAGCCTTCCAACCTCCTACGAGCAGTACTTC | CASCDREKASLPTSYEQYF
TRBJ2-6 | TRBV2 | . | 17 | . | TGTGCCAGCAGTGAATTCCACGGTTCCTCTGGGGCCAACGTCCTGACTTTC | CASSEFHGSSGANVLTF
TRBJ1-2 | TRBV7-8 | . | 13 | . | TGTGCCAGCAGCTTAGGGGGCAGTTTTAACTACACCTTC | CASSLGGSFNYTF
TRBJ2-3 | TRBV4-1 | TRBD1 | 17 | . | TGCGCCAGCAGCCTAGCCGGGGACAGGGGACTTGTAGATACGCAGTATTTT | CASSLAGDRGLVDTQYF
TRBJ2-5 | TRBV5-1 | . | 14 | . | TGCGCCAGCAGCGGCGGTAGAAATCAAGAGACCCAGTACTTC | CASSGGRNQETQYF
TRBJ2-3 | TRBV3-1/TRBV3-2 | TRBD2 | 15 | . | TGTGCCAGCAGCCAACTAGCGGGGGGCTTACATACGCAGTATTTT | CASSQLAGGLHTQYF
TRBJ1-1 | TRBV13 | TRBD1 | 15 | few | TGTGCCAGCAGCGCCAGGACAGGGGGGGACACTGAAGCTTTCTTT | CASSARTGGDTEAFF
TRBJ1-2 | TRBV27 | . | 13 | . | TGTGCCAGCAGTCCCTGGGCAAGCTATGGCTACACCTTC | CASSPWASYGYTF
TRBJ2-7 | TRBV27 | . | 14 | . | TGTGCCAGTCGCGGGGCCCAGGGACCGGGCGAGCAGTACTTC | CASRGAQGPGEQYF
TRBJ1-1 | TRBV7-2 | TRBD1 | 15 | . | TGTGCCAGCAGCCCATTACTACAGGGGGCCACTGAAGCTTTCTTT | CASSPLLQGATEAFF
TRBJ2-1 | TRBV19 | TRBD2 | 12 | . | TGTGCCAGTAGTTTGGCGGGGGATGAGCAGTTCTTC | CASSLAGDEQFF
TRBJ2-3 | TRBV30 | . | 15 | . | TGTGCCTGGGAGACTGGCGGGTCTAGCACAGATACGCAGTATTTT | CAWETGGSSTDTQYF
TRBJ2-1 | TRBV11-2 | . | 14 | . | TGTGCCAGCAGCTTAGAGGGGACACACAATGAGCAGTTCTTC | CASSLEGTHNEQFF
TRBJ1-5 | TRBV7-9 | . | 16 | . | TGTGCCAGCAGCTTAGTCGGTGGGGCCAGCAATCAGCCCCAGCATTTT | CASSLVGGASNQPQHF
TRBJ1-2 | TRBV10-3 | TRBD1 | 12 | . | TGTGCCGCGGGACAGGGGAACTATGGCTACACCTTC | CAAGQGNYGYTF
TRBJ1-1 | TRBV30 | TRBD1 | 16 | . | TGTGCCTGGAGTGTAGACGGGACAGATAAAAACACTGAAGCTTTCTTT | CAWSVDGTDKNTEAFF
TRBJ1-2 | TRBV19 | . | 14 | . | TGTGCCAGTAGTCCGGGGGGCAGGGCGGATGGCTACACCTTC | CASSPGGRADGYTF
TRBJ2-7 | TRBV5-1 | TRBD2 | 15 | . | TGCGCCAGCAGCTTAGATCGGGGGGAGACGGACGAGCAGTACTTC | CASSLDRGETDEQYF
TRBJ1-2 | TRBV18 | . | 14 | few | TGTGCCAGCTCACCACCGGCAGTCTTCGATGGCTACACCTTC | CASSPPAVFDGYTF